This T cell receptor (beta chain) was documented in a study of blood T cells in healthy people across ages. Next came a second PCR, run for about 6 to 12 cycles, which used a sample-barcoded 5' primer along with a J-beta primer mix. TCRdb itself ran the 5' RACE reads through MiXCR, one entry per CDR3 protein. The sample yields 850,000 or so distinct CDR3 sequences, 29% seen once. This CDR3 is 14 amino acids long. Germline V CDR1 and CDR2: SGHRS, YFSETQ. This clonotype was counted between two and nine times. Its antigen is not identified. An end of the junction differs from the germline gene, which may be a read error. Study results and limitations: Any changes in expanded clonotypes were possibly confounded, as donor CMV status remained unknown. It was held that the diversity estimates obtained from one million T cells were underestimates.

The donors, all healthy, were Caucasians living in Russia, aged about 6 to 90. The rearrangement uses TRBV5-1 and TRBJ1-4; perhaps TRBD1 as D (5 bases). This clonotype was sampled from a woman aged 80 or over in good health. The sequenced sample consisted of blood. In nucleotides, the CDR3 is TGCGCCAGCAGCTTCGGGACGAGAAATGAAGAACTGTTTTTT. This gives the protein CASSFGTRNEELFF.